This T cell receptor beta chain comes out of a study of T cells generated in artificial thymic organoids (dated by TCRdb to between 2016 and 2019). A note on the overall study: The study compared the TCR alpha and beta CDR3 repertoires of CD8 single positive T cells derived from in vitro artificial thymic organoids against those of naive CD8 T cells from thymus and peripheral blood. Displayed repertoire sequencing data were described as representative of three independent experiments. Overall study outcomes, separate from this receptor: Organoid-derived CD8 single positive T cells showed physiological TCR clonotype diversity comparable to thymic and blood naive CD8 T cells.

V loses 3 bases of germline sequence and J loses 1 base, and the interval between the two ends is 13 bases. The germline V gene encodes CDR1 SGDLS and CDR2 YYNGEE. From the cysteine through the phenylalanine, the CDR3 covers 15 amino acids. CDR3 DNA only is kept here, 45 bases in frame from base 1. Healthy adult donors provided the non-mobilized peripheral blood. Enrichment of primary CD8+ T cells was done with magnetic beads from the Miltenyi CD8+ T cell Isolation Kit. Before RNA extraction, naive CD8 T cells from blood were sorted by FACS as CD3+TCRalphabeta+CD8+CD45RO-CCR7+ cells. Total RNA was purified from 40,000 to 200,000 sorted cells per sample with the RNeasy Micro kit, and quality checked on an Agilent RNA 6000 Nano chip. Separate semi-nested PCR amplifications were run for the TCRalpha and TCRbeta libraries, using Advantage 2 and reverse primers located in the TRAC or TRBC constant regions. First-strand cDNA synthesis used between about 3 and 500 ng of total RNA. TCR cDNA libraries were made by 5'-RACE with the SMARTer PCR cDNA Synthesis kit, using a poly-dT primer for first-strand synthesis. Semi-nested constant-region reverse primers carried 5-nucleotide sample-specific barcodes, and products were cleaned with the Zymo DNA Clean and Concentrator-5 kit. As many as ten barcoded samples were combined into a pool, ligated to Illumina adaptors, and sequenced on an Illumina MiSeq as 2 x 150 bp paired-end reads. As for the original processing: After demultiplexing, reads were aligned using BLAT against a custom library built from IMGT containing every combination of human TRAV, TRAJ, TRBV, TRBD and TRBJ. The best BLAT hits were picked using pslCDnaFilter (-maxAligns=1, -ignoreIntrons), and custom Perl scripts were used to calculate clonotype frequencies. The public reads were run again by TCRdb, first through fastp at Q25 and then through MiXCR, and only productive beta chains were kept. Every CDR3 protein is listed once, alongside the most common genes and DNA of its rows. The V and J calls, along with clone size, are taken from TCRdb and not from the paper's own processing. The sample contains about 5,600 distinct CDR3 sequences, 25% to 35% of them found a single time. The top ten constitute approximately 2.4% of the sample.

With regard to this clonotype: Its antigen target is currently unknown. There are no base qualities to consult, and no much larger clone falls within one base.

This receptor was obtained from a human donor who gave cord blood stem cells for thymic organoid culture, a cardiac surgery patient who gave postnatal thymus, or a blood donor (not recorded which). The V gene is TRBV9 and the J gene is TRBJ2-5; tentative D gene TRBD1, with 6 bases matching. Material: naive CD8+ T cells from blood. This specimen's cell subset or site label, interpreted: CD3+TCRalphabeta+CD8SP T cells; for blood, CD45RO-CCR7+ naive CD8+ T cells. The DNA sequence is given as TGTGCCAGCAGCGAAGGGACACGGGTCCAAGAGACCCAGTACTTC. Its protein is CASSEGTRVQETQYF.